The 9 T cell receptor beta chains in this list originate from one sample, sequenced in a study of beta chain features in type 1 diabetes. Study-wide results and caveats: Moderately but significantly shorter TCRB CDR3s were found in Type 1 diabetes patients in all four CD4+ subsets.

Sequencing targeted expressed TCRB transcripts, as all isolated RNA had been reverse transcribed. Sequencing used immunoSEQ multiplex PCR; TCRdb keeps in-frame clones, though not all of them. Of 300,000 to 350,000 clones listed, around 9% are singletons. These TCRs are of unknown antigen specificity. The sample consisted of central memory CD4+ T cells from blood. These receptors came from a man aged 25-45 years with type 1 diabetes.

This clone has only a few counts. The chain joins TRBV9 to TRBJ2-5; 13 bases align to TRBD2. The CDR3 has 18 amino acids. CDR1 and CDR2 from the germline V gene are SGDLS and YYNGEE. J lost 1 base, V lost 0 bases, and 6 bases had no gene match. In DNA, the CDR3 is TGTGCCAGCAGCGTAGGGACTAGCGGGGGCTCCTTCCAAGAGACCCAGTACTTC. It translates to CASSVGTSGGSFQETQYF.

The chain uses TRBV9 and TRBJ1-1; possibly TRBD1 for D (6 bases). The CDR3 spans 15 residues. The V and J ends lost 1 base and 1 base respectively, with 11 bases between them. Germline CDR1 is SGDLS and CDR2 is YYNGEE. Written as DNA, the CDR3 is TGTGCCAGCAGCGTAAGTCTACAGGGGAACACTGAAGCTTTCTTT. Translating gives CASSVSLQGNTEAFF.

The rearrangement joins TRBV25-1 to TRBJ1-1; no reliable D call. This CDR3 comprises 14 residues. CDR1 is MGHDK, CDR2 SYGVNS, per germline. V dropped 3 bases and J dropped 0 bases, with 8 bases sitting between them. The CDR3: CASSEGYLNTEAFF. The CDR3 bases are TGTGCCAGCAGTGAGGGGTACCTGAACACTGAAGCTTTCTTT.

The chain recombines TRBV28 with TRBJ2-5; D is uncertain. The CDR3 consists of 12 residues. The germline V gene encodes CDR1 MDHEN and CDR2 SYDVKM. The V end was cut by 7 bases, the J end by 2 bases, with 8 bases between. CDR3 DNA: TGTGCCAGCAACCCCCCACAAGAGACCCAGTACTTC. It yields the protein CASNPPQETQYF.

This sequence joins TRBV5-6 and TRBJ2-3; 12 bases line up with TRBD2. CDR1 and CDR2 from the germline V gene are SGHDT and YYEEEE. V trimming: 4 bases; J trimming: 13 bases; junction bases outside the gene matches: 10. There are 14 residues in the CDR3. CDR3 nucleotide sequence: TGTGCCAGCAGCCTACGTCTAGCGGGGGGGCGCAAGTATTTT. This encodes CASSLRLAGGRKYF.

The J gene is TRBJ2-1, the V gene TRBV4-3; D unresolved. The CDR3 extends over 12 amino acids. V was shortened by 0 bases and J by 6 bases, with 3 bases between the two germline ends. CDR1 is LGHNA, CDR2 YSLEER, per germline. The chain's CDR3 is CASSQETNEQFF. DNA of the CDR3: TGCGCCAGCAGCCAAGAAACCAATGAGCAGTTCTTC.

The chain couples TRBV6-6 to TRBJ2-5; no clear D. The CDR3 consists of 13 residues. Looked up from germline, CDR1 is MNHNY and CDR2 is SVGAGI (reference sequence). V shed 8 bases and J shed 2 bases, with 12 bases lying between them. CDR3 sequence (DNA): TGTGCCAGCGGCAGAACAAGACAAGAGACCCAGTACTTC. Amino acids: CASGRTRQETQYF.

The chain is built from TRBV7-2 and TRBJ2-3, with D possibly called TRBD1 or TRBD2 (6 bases each). There are 17 residues in the CDR3. Germline V gives CDR1 SGHTA, CDR2 FQGNSA. V was clipped by 1 base and J by 2 bases, with 16 bases between them. The CDR3: CASSLGVPGANTDTQYF. The CDR3 nucleotides read TGTGCCAGCAGCTTAGGAGTCCCGGGGGCCAACACAGATACGCAGTATTTT.

CDR3 residues: CASLGAGYEQYF. CDR3 DNA sequence: TGTGCCAGCCTGGGGGCGGGCTACGAGCAGTACTTC. V and J are TRBV28 and TRBJ2-7; perhaps TRBD1 as D (6 bases). The CDR3 totals 12 residues. Deletions cut 8 bases from V and 3 bases from J, with 11 bases between. From germline, CDR1 is MDHEN and CDR2 SYDVKM.